The present TCR beta chain was sequenced within a study of immune cell composition in non-small cell lung cancer. Findings and limits, study-wide: Tumour TCR-beta clonality was not significantly tied to smoking pack-years. Squamous carcinomas (about 75%) more often had tumour-associated clones >0.5% than adenocarcinomas (roughly 33%). Shared sequences between tumour-reactive and dominant in vivo clones were not proven.

Sequencing used immunoSEQ multiplex PCR; TCRdb keeps in-frame clones, though not all of them. The sample has around 10,000 clones, around 64% seen once. The CDR3 contains 15 residues. Germline loops: CDR1 MDHEN, CDR2 SYDVKM. Trimming pared 3 bases from V and 1 base from J, leaving 10 bases between. With regard to this clone: Antigen specificity is unknown.

Template was genomic DNA from frozen, unsorted single-cell suspensions. J is TRBJ1-3 and V is TRBV28; D might be TRBD1 (5 bases). Sequenced: lung tumor tissue. The origin of this receptor is a human donor with non-small cell lung cancer. The CDR3: CASSFRGVSGNTIYF. The DNA for the CDR3 is TGTGCCAGCAGTTTTCGGGGGGTTTCTGGAAACACCATATATTTT.